This T cell receptor (beta chain) was sequenced in a study of T cells expressing NK-cell markers. TCRdb reprocessed the 5' RACE reads; each CDR3 protein has one entry and no DNA is given. The sample includes 200,000 to 300,000 distinct CDR3 sequences. The CDR3 is 16 residues long. Per the germline V gene, CDR1 is LGHDT and CDR2 is YNNKEL (reference sequence). The sequencing sample was made of blood T cells: a sorted CD56 or NKG2C T cell subset, CD4+ or CD8+ T cells, or bulk PBMC T cells (not recorded which). The V call is TRBV3-1, the J call TRBJ2-1; absent DNA, TCRdb's TRBD1 call cannot be checked. This receptor was taken from a woman aged 18 to 75 in good health. The CDR3 loop reads CASSQDIGQGGREQFF.